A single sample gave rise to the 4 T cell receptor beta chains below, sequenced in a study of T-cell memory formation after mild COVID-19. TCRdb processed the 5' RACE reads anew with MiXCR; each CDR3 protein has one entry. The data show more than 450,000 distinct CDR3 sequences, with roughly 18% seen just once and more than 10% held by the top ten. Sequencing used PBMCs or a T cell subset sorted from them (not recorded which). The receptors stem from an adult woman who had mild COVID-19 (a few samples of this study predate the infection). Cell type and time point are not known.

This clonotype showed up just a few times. The DNA for the CDR3 is TGTGCCAGCAGCCAAGCGGGCCTAGCCACCTACAATGAGCAGTTCTTC. Residues: CASSQAGLATYNEQFF. The chain is built from TRBV4-2 and TRBJ2-1; TRBD2 is a possible D gene (5 bases). V dropped 1 base and J dropped 2 bases, with 12 bases sitting between them. There are 16 residues in the CDR3. The V gene's germline CDR1 is LGHNA and CDR2 YNFKEQ.

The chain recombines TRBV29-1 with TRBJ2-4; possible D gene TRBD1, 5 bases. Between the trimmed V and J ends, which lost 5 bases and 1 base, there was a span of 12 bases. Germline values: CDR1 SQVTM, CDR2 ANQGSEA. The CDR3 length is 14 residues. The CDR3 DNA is TGCAGCGTTCTGGACAAAGCGGCCAAAAACATTCAGTACTTC. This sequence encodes CSVLDKAAKNIQYF.

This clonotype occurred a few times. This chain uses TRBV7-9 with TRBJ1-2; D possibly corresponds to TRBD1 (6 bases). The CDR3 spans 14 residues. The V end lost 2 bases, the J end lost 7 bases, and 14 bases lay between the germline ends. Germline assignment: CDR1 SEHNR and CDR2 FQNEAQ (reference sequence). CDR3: CASSLYRVQGGYTF. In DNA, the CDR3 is TGTGCCAGCAGCTTATATCGGGTACAGGGTGGCTACACCTTC.

CDR3 sequence (DNA): TGTGCCAGCAGCCCCATCCCTGTGACGGCCCGTAGCGGGAGCTCCTACAATGAGCAGTTCTTC. Translating gives CASSPIPVTARSGSSYNEQFF. V is TRBV12-3 or TRBV12-4 and J is TRBJ2-1; 9 nucleotides align to TRBD2. V lost 6 bases to trimming and J lost 0 bases; unmatched junction nucleotides: 21. The CDR3 consists of 21 residues.